This T cell receptor beta chain was recorded in a study of T cells in Graves' hyperthyroidism and ophthalmopathy. With 0 bases removed from V and 4 bases from J, the gap between germline ends came to 13 bases. The CDR3 contains 15 residues. CDR1 is SGHRS and CDR2 is YFSETQ in the germline V gene. Amplification targeted TCR beta CDR3 regions from RNA transcripts. The HTBI primer set was used in a first-round RT-PCR of the TCR CDR3. TCRdb reprocessed the multiplex PCR reads with MiXCR, giving one entry per CDR3 protein. This table has nearly 750,000 distinct CDR3 sequences, 30% to 40% appearing once. Material: blood. V gene TRBV5-1 combines with J gene TRBJ1-1; the D gene is possibly TRBD1 (5 bases). This clonotype originated in a woman in her forties with Graves' hyperthyroidism. The CDR3 spells CASSLAPGAGTEAFF. The CDR3, as DNA: TGCGCCAGCAGCTTGGCCCCCGGGGCTGGCACTGAAGCTTTCTTT.